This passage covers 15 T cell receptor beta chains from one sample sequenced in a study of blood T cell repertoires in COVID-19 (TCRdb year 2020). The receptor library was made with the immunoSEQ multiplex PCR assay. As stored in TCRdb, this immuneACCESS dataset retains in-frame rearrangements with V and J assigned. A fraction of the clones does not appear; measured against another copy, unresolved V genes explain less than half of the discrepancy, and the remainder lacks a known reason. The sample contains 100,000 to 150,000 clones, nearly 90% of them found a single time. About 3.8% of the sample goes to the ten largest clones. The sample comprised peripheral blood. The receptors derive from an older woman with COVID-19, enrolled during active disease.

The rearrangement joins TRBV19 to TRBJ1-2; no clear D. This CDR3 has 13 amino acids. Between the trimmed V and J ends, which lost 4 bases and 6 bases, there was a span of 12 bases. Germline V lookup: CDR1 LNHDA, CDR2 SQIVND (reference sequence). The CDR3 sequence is CASSTSLVDGYTF. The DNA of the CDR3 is TGTGCCAGTAGTACCTCTTTAGTTGATGGCTACACCTTC.

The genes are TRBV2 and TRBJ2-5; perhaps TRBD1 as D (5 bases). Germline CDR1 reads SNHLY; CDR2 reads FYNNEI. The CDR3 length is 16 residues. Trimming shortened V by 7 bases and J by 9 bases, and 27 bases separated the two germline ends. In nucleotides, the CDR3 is TGTGCCAGCATCCCTCGTCGGGCAGGGATAGCTGGGGCCCAGTACTTC. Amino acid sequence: CASIPRRAGIAGAQYF. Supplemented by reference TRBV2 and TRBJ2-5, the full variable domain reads EPEVTQTPSHQVTQMGQEVILRCVPISNHLYFYWYRQILGQKVEFLVSFYNNEISEKSEIFDDQFSVERPDGSNFTLKIRSTKLEDSAMYFCASIPRRAGIAGAQYFGPGTRLLVL.

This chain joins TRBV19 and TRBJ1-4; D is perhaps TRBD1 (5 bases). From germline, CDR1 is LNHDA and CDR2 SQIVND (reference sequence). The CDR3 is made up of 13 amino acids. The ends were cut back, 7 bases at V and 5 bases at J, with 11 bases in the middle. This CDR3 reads CASNRQMNEKLFF. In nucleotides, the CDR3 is TGTGCCAGTAACCGACAGATGAATGAAAAACTGTTTTTT.

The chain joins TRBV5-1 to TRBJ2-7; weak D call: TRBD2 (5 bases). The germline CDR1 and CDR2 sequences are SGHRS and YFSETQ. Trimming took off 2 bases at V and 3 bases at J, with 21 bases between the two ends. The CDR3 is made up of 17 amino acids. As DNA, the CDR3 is TGCGCCAGCAGCTTAGCGTCGGACTTCGGATTCAGCTACGAGCAGTACTTC. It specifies CASSLASDFGFSYEQYF.

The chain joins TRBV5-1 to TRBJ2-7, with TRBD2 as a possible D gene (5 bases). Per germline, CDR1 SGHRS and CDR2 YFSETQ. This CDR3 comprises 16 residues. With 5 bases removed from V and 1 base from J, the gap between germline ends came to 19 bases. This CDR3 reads CASSQMPAGNSYEQYF. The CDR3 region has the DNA TGCGCCAGCAGTCAAATGCCCGCCGGGAATTCCTACGAGCAGTACTTC.

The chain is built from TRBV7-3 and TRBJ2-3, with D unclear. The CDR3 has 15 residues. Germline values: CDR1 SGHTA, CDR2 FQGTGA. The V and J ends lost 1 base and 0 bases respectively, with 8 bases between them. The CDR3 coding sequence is TGTGCCAGCAGCTTAAAGAGCGCCAGCACAGATACGCAGTATTTT. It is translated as CASSLKSASTDTQYF.

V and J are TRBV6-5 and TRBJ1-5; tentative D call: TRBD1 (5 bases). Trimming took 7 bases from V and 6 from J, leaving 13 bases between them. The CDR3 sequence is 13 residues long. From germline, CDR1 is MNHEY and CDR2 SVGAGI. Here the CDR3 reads CASKGQGGQPQHF. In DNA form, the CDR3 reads TGTGCCAGCAAAGGGCAGGGAGGTCAGCCCCAGCATTTT.

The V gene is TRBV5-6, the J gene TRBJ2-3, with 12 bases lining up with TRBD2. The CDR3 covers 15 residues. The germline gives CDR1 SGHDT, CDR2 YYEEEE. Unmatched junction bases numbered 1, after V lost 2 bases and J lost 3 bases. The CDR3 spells CASSFTSGGTDTQYF. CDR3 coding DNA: TGTGCCAGCAGCTTCACTAGCGGGGGGACAGATACGCAGTATTTT. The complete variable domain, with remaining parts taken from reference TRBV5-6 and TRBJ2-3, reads DAGVTQSPTHLIKTRGQQVTLRCSPKSGHDTVSWYQQALGQGPQFIFQYYEEEERQRGNFPDRFSGHQFPNYSSELNVNALLLGDSALYLCASSFTSGGTDTQYFGPGTRLTVL.

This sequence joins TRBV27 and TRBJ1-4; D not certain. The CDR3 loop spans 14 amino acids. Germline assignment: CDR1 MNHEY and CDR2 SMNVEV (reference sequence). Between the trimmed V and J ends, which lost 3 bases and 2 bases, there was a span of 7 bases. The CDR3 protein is CASSFGETNEKLFF. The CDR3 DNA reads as TGTGCCAGCAGTTTCGGGGAGACTAATGAAAAACTGTTTTTT.

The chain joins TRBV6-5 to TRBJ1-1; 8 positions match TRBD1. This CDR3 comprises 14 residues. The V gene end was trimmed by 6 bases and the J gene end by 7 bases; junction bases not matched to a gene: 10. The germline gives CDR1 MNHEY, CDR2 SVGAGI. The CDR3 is CASRGGQGAFEAFF. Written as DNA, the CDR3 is TGTGCCAGCAGGGGCGGGCAGGGGGCGTTTGAAGCTTTCTTT.

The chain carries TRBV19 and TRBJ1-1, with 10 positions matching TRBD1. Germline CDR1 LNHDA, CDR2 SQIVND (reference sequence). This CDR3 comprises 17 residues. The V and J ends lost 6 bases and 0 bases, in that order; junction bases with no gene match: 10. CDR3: CASRPRGQGSLNTEAFF. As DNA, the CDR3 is TGTGCCAGTAGGCCTAGGGGACAGGGGAGCTTGAACACTGAAGCTTTCTTT.

For the CDR3, the DNA is TGTGCCAGCAGCCAAGGGCGGGAGCCAGGGAATGAAAAACTGTTTTTT. Translating it yields CASSQGREPGNEKLFF. The chain joins TRBV4-2 to TRBJ1-4; TRBD1 might be the D (5 bases). CDR1 and CDR2 from the germline V gene are LGHNA and YNFKEQ. Between the trimmed V and J ends, which lost 1 base and 5 bases, there was a span of 14 bases. The CDR3 is made up of 16 amino acids.

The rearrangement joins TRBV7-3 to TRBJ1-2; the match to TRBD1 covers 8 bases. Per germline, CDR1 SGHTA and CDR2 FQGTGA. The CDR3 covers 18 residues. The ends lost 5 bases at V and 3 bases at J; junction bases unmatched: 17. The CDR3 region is CASSQYAPTDRGDYGYTF. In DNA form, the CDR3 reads TGTGCCAGCAGCCAATACGCACCGACAGACAGGGGAGACTATGGCTACACCTTC.

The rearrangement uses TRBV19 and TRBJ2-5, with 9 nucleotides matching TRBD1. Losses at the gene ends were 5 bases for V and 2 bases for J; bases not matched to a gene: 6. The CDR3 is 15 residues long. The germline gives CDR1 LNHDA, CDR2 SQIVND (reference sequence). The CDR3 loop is CASSLGGQGQETQYF. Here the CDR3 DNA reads TGTGCCAGTAGTTTGGGCGGACAGGGGCAAGAGACCCAGTACTTC.

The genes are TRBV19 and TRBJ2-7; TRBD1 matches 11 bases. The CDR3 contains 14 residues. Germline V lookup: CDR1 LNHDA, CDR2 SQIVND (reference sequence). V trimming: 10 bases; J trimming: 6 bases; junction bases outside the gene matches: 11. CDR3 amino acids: CATSRPGQGVEQYF. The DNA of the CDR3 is TGTGCCACTTCCCGGCCGGGACAGGGGGTCGAGCAGTACTTC.